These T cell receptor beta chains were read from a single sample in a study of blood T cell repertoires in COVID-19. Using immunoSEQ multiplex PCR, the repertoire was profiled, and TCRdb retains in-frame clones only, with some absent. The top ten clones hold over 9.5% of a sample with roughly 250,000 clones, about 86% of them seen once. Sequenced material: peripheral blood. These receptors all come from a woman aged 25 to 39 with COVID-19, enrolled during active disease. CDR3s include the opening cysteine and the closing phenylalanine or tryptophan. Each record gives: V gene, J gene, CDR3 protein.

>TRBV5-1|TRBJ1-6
CASSLGNRDPISPLHF
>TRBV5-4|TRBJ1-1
CASETGPPMNTEAFF
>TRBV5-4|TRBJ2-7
CASSSGSGTGVNEQYF
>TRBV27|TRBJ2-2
CASSLWDTNTGELFF
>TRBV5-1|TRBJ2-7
CASSLDRNYEQYF
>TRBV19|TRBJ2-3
CASSIVPSTDTQYF
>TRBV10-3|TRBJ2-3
CAISGRGNGGAEDTQYF
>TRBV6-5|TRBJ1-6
CASSYGLGYNSPLHF
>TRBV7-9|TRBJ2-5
CASSLPRGGVETQYF
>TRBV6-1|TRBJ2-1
CASSEEFRARAYNEQFF
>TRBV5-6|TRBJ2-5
CASSQTPLAVVGETQYF
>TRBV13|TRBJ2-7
CASTPLGPNYEQYF
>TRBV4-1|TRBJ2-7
CASSQSNRGHEQYF
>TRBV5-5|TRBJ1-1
CASSSGTGGFYTEAFF
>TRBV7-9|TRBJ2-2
CASSTSYLTGELFF
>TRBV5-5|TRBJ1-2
CASSFGDSTNYGYTF
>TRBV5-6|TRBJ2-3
CASSLEARGWTDTQYF
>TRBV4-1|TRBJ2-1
CASSQELQGGYNEQFF
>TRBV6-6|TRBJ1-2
CASSYDRVGGYTF
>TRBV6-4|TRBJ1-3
CASRTGPGNTIYF
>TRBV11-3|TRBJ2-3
CASSSHRGQGALRENTQYF
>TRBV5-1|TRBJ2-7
CASSRNRGSYEQYF
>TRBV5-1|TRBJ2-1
CASSPAPLADNEQFF
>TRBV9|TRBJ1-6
CASSATGSSYNSPLHF
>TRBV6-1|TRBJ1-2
CASSEALGQGFGGYTF
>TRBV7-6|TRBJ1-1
CASSSVDSSVGTEAFF
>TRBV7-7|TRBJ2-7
CASSAGSSYEQYF
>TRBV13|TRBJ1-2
CASSLGHSGYTF
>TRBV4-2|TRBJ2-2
CASSQELAGGPITGELFF